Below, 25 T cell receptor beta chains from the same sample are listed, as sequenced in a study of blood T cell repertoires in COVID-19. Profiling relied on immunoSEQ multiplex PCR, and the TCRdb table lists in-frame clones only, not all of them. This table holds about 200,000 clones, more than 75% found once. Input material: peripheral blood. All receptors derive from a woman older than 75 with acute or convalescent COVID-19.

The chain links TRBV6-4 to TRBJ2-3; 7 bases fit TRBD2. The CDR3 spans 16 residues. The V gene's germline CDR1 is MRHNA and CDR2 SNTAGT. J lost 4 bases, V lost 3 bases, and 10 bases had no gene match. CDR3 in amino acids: CASSERGGSTPDTQYF. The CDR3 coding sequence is TGTGCCAGCAGTGAAAGGGGCGGGAGCACGCCAGATACGCAGTATTTT.

The CDR3 DNA is TGCGCCAGCAGCTTAATTAGCGGGGGAGAGACCCAGTACTTC. Translated: CASSLISGGETQYF. The V gene is TRBV5-1, the J gene TRBJ2-5; 9 bases agree with TRBD2. In germline, CDR1 is SGHRS, CDR2 YFSETQ. The V gene end was trimmed by 2 bases and the J gene end by 4 bases; junction bases not matched to a gene: 3. CDR3 length: 14 residues.

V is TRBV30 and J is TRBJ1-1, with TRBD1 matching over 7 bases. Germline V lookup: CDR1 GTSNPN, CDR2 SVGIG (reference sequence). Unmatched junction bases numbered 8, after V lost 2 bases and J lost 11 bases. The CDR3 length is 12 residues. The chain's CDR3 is CAWSHLRGPAFF. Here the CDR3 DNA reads TGTGCCTGGAGTCACCTTAGGGGGCCGGCTTTCTTT.

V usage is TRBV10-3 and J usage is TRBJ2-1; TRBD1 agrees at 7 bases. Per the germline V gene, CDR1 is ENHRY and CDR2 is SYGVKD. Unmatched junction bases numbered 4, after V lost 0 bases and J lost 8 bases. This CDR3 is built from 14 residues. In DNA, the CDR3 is TGTGCCATCAGTGAGTCGGTAGGGGGCTATGAGCAGTTCTTC. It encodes CAISESVGGYEQFF.

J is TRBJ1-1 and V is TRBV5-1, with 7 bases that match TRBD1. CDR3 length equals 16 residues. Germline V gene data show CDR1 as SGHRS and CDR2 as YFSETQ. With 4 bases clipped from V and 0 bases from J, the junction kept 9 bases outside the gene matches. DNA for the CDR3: TGCGCCAGCAGCACCGGACAGGTTTACATGAACACTGAAGCTTTCTTT. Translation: CASSTGQVYMNTEAFF.

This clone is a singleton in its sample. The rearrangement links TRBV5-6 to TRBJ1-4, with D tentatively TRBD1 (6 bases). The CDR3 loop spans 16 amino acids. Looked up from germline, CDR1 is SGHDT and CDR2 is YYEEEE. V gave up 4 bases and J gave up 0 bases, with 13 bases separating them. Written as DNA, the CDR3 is TGTGCCAGCAGCCTTGGACAGATTGCAACTAATGAAAAACTGTTTTTT. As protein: CASSLGQIATNEKLFF.

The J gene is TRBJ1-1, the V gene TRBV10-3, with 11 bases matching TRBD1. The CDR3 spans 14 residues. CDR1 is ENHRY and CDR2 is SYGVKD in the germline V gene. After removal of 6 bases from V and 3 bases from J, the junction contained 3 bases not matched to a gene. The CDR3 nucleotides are TGTGCCATCAGGGACAGGGGGCGCGACACTGAAGCTTTCTTT. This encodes CAIRDRGRDTEAFF.

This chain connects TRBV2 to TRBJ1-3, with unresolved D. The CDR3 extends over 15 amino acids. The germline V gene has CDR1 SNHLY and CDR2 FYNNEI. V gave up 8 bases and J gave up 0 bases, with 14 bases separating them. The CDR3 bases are TGTGCCAGCGGTCGGGAGGGCCTCTCTGGAAACACCATATATTTT. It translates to CASGREGLSGNTIYF.

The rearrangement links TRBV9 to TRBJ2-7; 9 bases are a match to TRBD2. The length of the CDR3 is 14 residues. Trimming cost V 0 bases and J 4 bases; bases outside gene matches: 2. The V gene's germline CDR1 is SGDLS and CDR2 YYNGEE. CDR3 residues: CASSVETSGYEQYF. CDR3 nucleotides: TGTGCCAGCAGCGTAGAGACTAGCGGATACGAGCAGTACTTC.

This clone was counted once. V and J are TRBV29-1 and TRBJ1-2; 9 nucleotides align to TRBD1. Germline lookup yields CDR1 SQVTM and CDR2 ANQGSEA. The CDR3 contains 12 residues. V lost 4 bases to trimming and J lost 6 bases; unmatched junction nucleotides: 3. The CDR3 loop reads CSVAGQGNGYTF. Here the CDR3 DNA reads TGCAGCGTTGCCGGACAGGGGAATGGCTACACCTTC.

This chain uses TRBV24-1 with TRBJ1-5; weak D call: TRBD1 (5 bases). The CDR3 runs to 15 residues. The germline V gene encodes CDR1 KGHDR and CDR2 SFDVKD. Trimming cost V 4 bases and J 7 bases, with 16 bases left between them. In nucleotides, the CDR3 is TGTGCCACCAGTGACCCCGGGGGGGAAGGGCAGCCCCAGCATTTT. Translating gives CATSDPGGEGQPQHF.

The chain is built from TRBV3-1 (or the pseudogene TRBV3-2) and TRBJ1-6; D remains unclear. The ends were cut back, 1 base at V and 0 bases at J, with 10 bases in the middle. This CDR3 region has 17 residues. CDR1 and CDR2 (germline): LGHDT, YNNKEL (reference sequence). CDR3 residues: CASSQGTVNSYNSPLHF. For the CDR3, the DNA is TGTGCCAGCAGCCAAGGGACTGTCAACTCCTATAATTCACCCCTCCACTTT.

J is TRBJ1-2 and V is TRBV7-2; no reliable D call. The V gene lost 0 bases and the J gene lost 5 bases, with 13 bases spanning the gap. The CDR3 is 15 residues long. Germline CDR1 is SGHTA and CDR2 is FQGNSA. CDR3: CASSLAGSPSYGYTF. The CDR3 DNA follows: TGTGCCAGCAGCTTAGCGGGGAGCCCTTCTTATGGCTACACCTTC.

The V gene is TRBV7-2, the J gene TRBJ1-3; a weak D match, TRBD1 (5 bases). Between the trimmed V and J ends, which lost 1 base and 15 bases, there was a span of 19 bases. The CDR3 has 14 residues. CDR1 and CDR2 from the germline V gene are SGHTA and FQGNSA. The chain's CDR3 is CASSLDPAGGVRYF. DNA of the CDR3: TGTGCCAGCAGCTTAGATCCGGCGGGGGGGGTGCGATATTTT. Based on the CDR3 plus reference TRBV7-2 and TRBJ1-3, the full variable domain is GAGVSQSPSNKVTEKGKDVELRCDPISGHTALYWYRQSLGQGLEFLIYFQGNSAPDKSGLPSDRFSAERTGGSVSTLTIQRTQQEDSAVYLCASSLDPAGGVRYFGEGSWLTVV.

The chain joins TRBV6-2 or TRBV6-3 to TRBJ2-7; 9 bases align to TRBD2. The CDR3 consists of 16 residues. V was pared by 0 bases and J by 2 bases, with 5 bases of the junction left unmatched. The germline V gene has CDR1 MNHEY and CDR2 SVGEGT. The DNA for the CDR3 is TGTGCCAGCAGTTACTCCCCAGCGGGAGGCCCCTACGAGCAGTACTTC. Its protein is CASSYSPAGGPYEQYF.

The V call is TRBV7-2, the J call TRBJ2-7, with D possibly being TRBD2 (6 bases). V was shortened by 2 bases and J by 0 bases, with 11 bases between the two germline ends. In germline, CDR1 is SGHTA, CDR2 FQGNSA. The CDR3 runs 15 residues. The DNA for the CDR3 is TGTGCCAGCAGCTTAATAGCGGACCGCTCCTACGAGCAGTACTTC. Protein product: CASSLIADRSYEQYF.

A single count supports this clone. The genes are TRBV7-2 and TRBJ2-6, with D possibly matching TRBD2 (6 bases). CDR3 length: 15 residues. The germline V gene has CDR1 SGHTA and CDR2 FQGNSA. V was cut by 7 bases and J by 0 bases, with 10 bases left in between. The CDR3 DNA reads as TGTGCCAGCAAAGCGGGCACCTCTGGGGCCAACGTCCTGACTTTC. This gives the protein CASKAGTSGANVLTF.

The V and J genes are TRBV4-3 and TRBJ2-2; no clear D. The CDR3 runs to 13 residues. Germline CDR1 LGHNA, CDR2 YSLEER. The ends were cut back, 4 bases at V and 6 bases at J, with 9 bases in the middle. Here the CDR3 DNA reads TGCGCCAGCAGCCGCCCGGTTGCCGGGGAGCTGTTTTTT. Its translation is CASSRPVAGELFF.

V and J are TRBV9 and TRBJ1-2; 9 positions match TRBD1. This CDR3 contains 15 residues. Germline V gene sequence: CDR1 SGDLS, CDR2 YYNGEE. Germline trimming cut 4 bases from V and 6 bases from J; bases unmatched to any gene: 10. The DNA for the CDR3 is TGTGCCAGCAGCCCACGAATTGGGGACAGGGATGGCTACACCTTC. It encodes CASSPRIGDRDGYTF.

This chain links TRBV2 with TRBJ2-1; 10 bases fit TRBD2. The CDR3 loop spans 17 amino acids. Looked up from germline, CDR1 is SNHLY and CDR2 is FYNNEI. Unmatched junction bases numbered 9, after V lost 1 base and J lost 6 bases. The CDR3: CASSEGLAGGIINEQFF. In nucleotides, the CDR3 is TGTGCCAGCAGTGAAGGACTAGCGGGTGGTATAATCAATGAGCAGTTCTTC.

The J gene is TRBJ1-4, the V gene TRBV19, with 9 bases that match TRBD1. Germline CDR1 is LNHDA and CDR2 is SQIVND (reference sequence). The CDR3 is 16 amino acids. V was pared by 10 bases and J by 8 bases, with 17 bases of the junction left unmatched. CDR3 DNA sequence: TGTGCCACCACGGATTTCTCCGGGACAGGGAGGGAAAAACTGTTTTTT. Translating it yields CATTDFSGTGREKLFF.

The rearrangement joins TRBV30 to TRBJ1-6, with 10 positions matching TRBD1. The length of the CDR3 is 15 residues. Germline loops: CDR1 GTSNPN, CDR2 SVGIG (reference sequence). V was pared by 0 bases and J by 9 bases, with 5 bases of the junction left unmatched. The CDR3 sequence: CAWSVRTGGFSPLHF. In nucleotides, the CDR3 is TGTGCCTGGAGTGTAAGGACAGGGGGTTTTTCACCCCTCCACTTT.

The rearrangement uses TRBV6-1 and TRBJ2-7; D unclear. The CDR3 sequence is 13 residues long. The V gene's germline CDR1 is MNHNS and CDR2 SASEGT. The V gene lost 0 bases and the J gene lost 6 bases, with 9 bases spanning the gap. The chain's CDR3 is CASSEAHPLEQYF. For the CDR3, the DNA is TGTGCCAGCAGTGAAGCACACCCCCTCGAGCAGTACTTC.

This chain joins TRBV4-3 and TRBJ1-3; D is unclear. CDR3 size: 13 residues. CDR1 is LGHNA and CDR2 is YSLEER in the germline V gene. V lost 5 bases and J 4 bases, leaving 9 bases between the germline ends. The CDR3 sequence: CASSSIQGNTIYF. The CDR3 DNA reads TGCGCCAGCAGCTCCATCCAGGGAAACACCATATATTTT.

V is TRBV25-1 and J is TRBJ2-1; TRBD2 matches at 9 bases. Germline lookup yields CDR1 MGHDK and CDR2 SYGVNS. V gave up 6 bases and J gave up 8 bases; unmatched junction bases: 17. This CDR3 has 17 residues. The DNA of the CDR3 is TGTGCCAGCAGCCGGCCGGGGGGTAGCGGGAGTGGCGATGAGCAGTTCTTC. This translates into CASSRPGGSGSGDEQFF.